These T cell receptor beta chains were read from a single sample in a study of Graves' ophthalmopathy and Graves' hyperthyroidism. MiXCR, run by TCRdb on the multiplex PCR reads, gives a single entry per CDR3 protein. The top ten clones hold about 46% of a sample with about 220,000 distinct CDR3 sequences, 20% to 25% of them seen once. The source material was peripheral blood. All receptors derive from a woman aged 50 to 60 with Graves' ophthalmopathy. Both conserved end residues are part of each CDR3. The D gene is left open where the match is weak. Size is stated for part of the rows, as once, few or many counts, or as a class when the clone is expanded.

>TRBV5-1|-|TRBJ1-6|few
TGCGCCAGCAGCTGGAGAGGGGGTGAACGGAGTGGCCTCCACTTT
CASSWRGGERSGLHF
>TRBV29-1|-|TRBJ1-1|-
TGCAGCGTGCCAGAAAACACTGAAGCTTTCTTT
CSVPENTEAFF
>TRBV7-2|TRBD1|TRBJ2-7|many
TGTGCCAGCAGCCCCAAGACAGGGGCTTCCTACGAGCAGTACTTC
CASSPKTGASYEQYF
>TRBV6-2/TRBV6-3|-|TRBJ2-5|many
TGTGCCAGCAGTCAACTAGTGGAGACCCAGTACTTC
CASSQLVETQYF
>TRBV4-1|-|TRBJ1-1|many
TGCGCCAGCAGCCAAGTCCCCTTAGGGGAAGCTTTCTTT
CASSQVPLGEAFF
>TRBV7-2|-|TRBJ2-5|many
TGTGCCAGCAGCTTAGATAAAGGAACAGAGACCCAGTACTTC
CASSLDKGTETQYF
>TRBV20-1|-|TRBJ1-5|many
TGCAGTGCTAGAGTTATAGGAGATTACGGTATGGCCCAGCATTTT
CSARVIGDYGMAQHF
>TRBV19|-|TRBJ2-5|many
TGTGCCAGTAGTACACAGGGAGTAGGAGAGACCCAGTACTTC
CASSTQGVGETQYF
>TRBV19|TRBD1|TRBJ1-1|-
TGTGCCAGTAGTACTTCAGGGGGCTGGGGAACTGAAGCTTTCTTT
CASSTSGGWGTEAFF
>TRBV30|TRBD1|TRBJ1-2|-
TGTGCCTGGAGGGACAGGGCGGGCTACACCTTC
CAWRDRAGYTF
>TRBV7-2|-|TRBJ2-5|-
TGCGCCAGCAGCCAAGAGCCAGGGTTGGAGACCCAGTACTTC
CASSQEPGLETQYF
>TRBV9|TRBD1|TRBJ1-2|many
TGTGCCAGCAGCGTATCGGACAGGGGGCCTGGCTACACCTTC
CASSVSDRGPGYTF
>TRBV11-2|-|TRBJ2-4|many
TGTGCCAGCAGCTTAGCCCCGACCGGGCCCCAAAACATTCAGTACTTC
CASSLAPTGPQNIQYF
>TRBV7-9|-|TRBJ2-7|many
TGTGCCAGCAGCTTCCTGGGAGACAACTACGAGCAGTACTTC
CASSFLGDNYEQYF
>TRBV6-1|-|TRBJ1-2|-
TGTGCCAGCAGTGAAGCCTACAGGACTGGCTACACCTTC
CASSEAYRTGYTF
>TRBV14|-|TRBJ1-1|many
TGTGCCAGCAGCCACCAACTGATACTCAACACTGAAGCTTTCTTT
CASSHQLILNTEAFF
>TRBV24-1|TRBD1|TRBJ1-1|-
TGTGCCACCAGTGACCCCGGGACAGGGGGCTCTGAAGCTTTCTTT
CATSDPGTGGSEAFF
>TRBV6-1|-|TRBJ1-1|many
TGTGCCAGCGCAAGGGGCCCCGAGAGGAGCACTGAAGCTTTCTTT
CASARGPERSTEAFF
>TRBV28|-|TRBJ1-2|many
TGTGCCAGCACCCTCAGGGAAGGTGGCTACACCTTC
CASTLREGGYTF
>TRBV6-1|-|TRBJ1-5|many
TGTGCCAGCAGTGTGCAGATAAATCAGCCCCAGCATTTT
CASSVQINQPQHF
>TRBV30|-|TRBJ2-1|few
TGTGCCTGGAGTGTTCGAGGGAGCTCCTACAATGAGCAGTTCTTC
CAWSVRGSSYNEQFF
>TRBV27|-|TRBJ1-1|many
TGTGCCAGCAGTTTAGCAGGGGACCTACACTTGAACACTGAAGCTTTCTTT
CASSLAGDLHLNTEAFF
>TRBV19|-|TRBJ1-5|few
TGTGCCAGTAGTATAACCCAGTCTCAGCCCCAGCATTTT
CASSITQSQPQHF
>TRBV9|-|TRBJ2-2|many
TGTGCCAGCAGCGTGACCGAGAACACCGGGGAGCTGTTTTTT
CASSVTENTGELFF
>TRBV19|-|TRBJ1-5|many
TGTGCCAGTAGTAAAAAACGGGACGGAACTAGCAATCAGCCCCAGCATTTT
CASSKKRDGTSNQPQHF
>TRBV29-1|TRBD1|TRBJ1-5|many
TGCAGCGTTGGTAGCGACAGGGCCAATCAGCCCCAGCATTTT
CSVGSDRANQPQHF
>TRBV2|TRBD1|TRBJ1-1|-
TGTGCCAGCAGTAATCCAGGGGGCTTGACTGAAGCTTTCTTT
CASSNPGGLTEAFF
>TRBV6-2/TRBV6-3|-|TRBJ1-3|once
TGTGCCAGCAGTGGCCTGCCGTTGGGTGGAAACACCATATATTTT
CASSGLPLGGNTIYF
>TRBV27|TRBD1|TRBJ2-7|-
TGTGCCAGCAGATACCACAGGGGGCCCGCGGCCGAGCAGTACTTC
CASRYHRGPAAEQYF
>TRBV3-1|-|TRBJ2-7|many
TGTGCCAGCAGCCATCTTAACCCACCGGGACCAATGGGGACCTACGAGCAGTACTTC
CASSHLNPPGPMGTYEQYF
>TRBV6-2/TRBV6-3|-|TRBJ2-2|few
TGTGCCAGCATAACCCCGAAAAAGGGGACACCTTTGCCGACCGGGGAGCTGTTTTTT
CASITPKKGTPLPTGELFF
>TRBV25-1|TRBD1|TRBJ2-2|few
TGTGCCAGCAGTCGGACAGGAGCCACCGGGGAGCTGTTTTTT
CASSRTGATGELFF
>TRBV3-1|-|TRBJ1-2|many
TGTGCCAGCAGCCAAGGCCAGGGTTCGGGCGGCTACACCTTC
CASSQGQGSGGYTF
>TRBV6-5|-|TRBJ2-7|many
TGTGCCAGCAGACGCACTCAGGGAGCTGGGCCCGAGCAGTACTTC
CASRRTQGAGPEQYF
>TRBV3-1|TRBD1|TRBJ1-1|many
TGTGCCAGCAGCCTCCGGACAGGTTTGAACACTGAAGCTTTCTTT
CASSLRTGLNTEAFF
>TRBV6-2/TRBV6-3|TRBD2|TRBJ2-2|-
TGTGCCAGCAGACCCAGCGGGGCAGGGGAGCTGTTTTTT
CASRPSGAGELFF
>TRBV25-1|TRBD1|TRBJ2-5|many
TGTGCCAGCAGTGAATCTAGAGGGGGCACAGAGACCCAGTACTTC
CASSESRGGTETQYF
>TRBV6-5|-|TRBJ1-1|many
TGTGCCAGCAGTTACTTACGGGACACTAGGAACACTGAAGCTTTCTTT
CASSYLRDTRNTEAFF
>TRBV19|TRBD1|TRBJ1-5|-
TGTGCCAGTAGTTTGCTCAGGGGGAGAGATCAGCCCCAGCATTTT
CASSLLRGRDQPQHF
>TRBV29-1|-|TRBJ1-1|many
TGCAGCGTTCAGGCGGCGGGGACTGAAGCTTTCTTT
CSVQAAGTEAFF
>TRBV7-8|-|TRBJ2-7|-
TGTGCCAGCAGTAGAAGGTTGGTCGAGCAGTACTTC
CASSRRLVEQYF
>TRBV2|-|TRBJ1-6|-
TGTGCCAGCAGACCGACAGATAATTCACCCCTCCACTTT
CASRPTDNSPLHF
>TRBV6-4|TRBD2|TRBJ2-7|many
TGTGCCAGCAGGACGGGGGGTACTAGCGGGAGGACCTACGAGCAGTACTTC
CASRTGGTSGRTYEQYF
>TRBV25-1|TRBD1|TRBJ2-7|many
TGTGCCAGCAGTGAAGAGGACAGGCTATCCTACGAGCAGTACTTC
CASSEEDRLSYEQYF
>TRBV6-5|-|TRBJ2-6|-
TGTGCCAGCAGTTACTTTAGGGATCCCTCTGGGGCCAACGTCCTGACTTTC
CASSYFRDPSGANVLTF